This T cell receptor (beta chain) was recorded in a study of CD4 T cells in relation to SARS-CoV-2 and coronaviruses. Unexposed donor CD4+ T cells date from 2011-2018, before the COVID-19 pandemic. CD4+ T cells were isolated from the cells after nine to eleven days of culture. The length of the CDR3 is 15 residues. The germline CDR1 and CDR2 sequences are SGHRS and YFSETQ. J lost 6 bases, V lost 5 bases, and 4 bases had no gene match. Profiled with immunoSEQ multiplex PCR; TCRdb holds only in-frame clones, not every one. This table has about 21,000 clones, around two thirds appearing once. Concerning this clone itself: Its antigen is not known.

What was sequenced was CD4+ T cells from PBMCs, cultured in vitro. The clonotype originates from a human donor in good health. The chain links TRBV5-1 to TRBJ2-3; 15 bases fit TRBD2. In DNA form, the CDR3 reads TGCGCCAGCAGGGGACTAGCGGGGGGTGCGGATACGCAGTATTTT. Its protein is CASRGLAGGADTQYF.